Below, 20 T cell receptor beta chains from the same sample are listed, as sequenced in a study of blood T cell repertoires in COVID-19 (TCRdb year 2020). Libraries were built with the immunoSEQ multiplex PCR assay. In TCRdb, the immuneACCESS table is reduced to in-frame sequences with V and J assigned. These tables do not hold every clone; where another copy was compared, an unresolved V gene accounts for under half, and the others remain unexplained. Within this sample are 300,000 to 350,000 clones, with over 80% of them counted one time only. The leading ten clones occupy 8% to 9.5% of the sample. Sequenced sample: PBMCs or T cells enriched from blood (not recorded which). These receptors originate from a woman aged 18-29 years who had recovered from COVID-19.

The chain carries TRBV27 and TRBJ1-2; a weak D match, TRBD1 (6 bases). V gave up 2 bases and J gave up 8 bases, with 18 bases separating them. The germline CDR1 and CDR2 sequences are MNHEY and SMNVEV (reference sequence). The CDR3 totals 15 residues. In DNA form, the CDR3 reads TGTGCCAGCAGTTTAAGTAGGGGAGCAGGACAGGGCTACACCTTC. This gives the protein CASSLSRGAGQGYTF.

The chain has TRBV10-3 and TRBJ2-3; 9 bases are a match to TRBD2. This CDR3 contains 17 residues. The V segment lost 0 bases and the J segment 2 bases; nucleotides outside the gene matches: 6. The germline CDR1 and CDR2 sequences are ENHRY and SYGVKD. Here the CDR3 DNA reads TGTGCCATCAGTGAGTCCAATAGCGGGGGATACACAGATACGCAGTATTTT. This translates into CAISESNSGGYTDTQYF.

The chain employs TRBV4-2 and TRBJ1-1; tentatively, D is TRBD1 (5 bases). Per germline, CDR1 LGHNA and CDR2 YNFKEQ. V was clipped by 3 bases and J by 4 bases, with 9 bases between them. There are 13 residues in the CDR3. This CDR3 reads CASSQGRGTEAFF. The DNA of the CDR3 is TGTGCCAGCAGCCAGGGTAGGGGCACTGAAGCTTTCTTT.

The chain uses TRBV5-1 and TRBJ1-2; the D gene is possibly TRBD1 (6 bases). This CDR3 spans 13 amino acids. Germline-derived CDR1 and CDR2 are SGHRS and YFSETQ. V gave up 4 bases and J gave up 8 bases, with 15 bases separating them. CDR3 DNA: TGCGCCAGCAGCCCTGGGGACACGTCCGGCTACACCTTC. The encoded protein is CASSPGDTSGYTF.

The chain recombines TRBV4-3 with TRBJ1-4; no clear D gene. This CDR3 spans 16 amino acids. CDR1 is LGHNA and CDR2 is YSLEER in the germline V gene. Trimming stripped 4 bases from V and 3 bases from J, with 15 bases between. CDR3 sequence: CASSLIRRQANEKLFF. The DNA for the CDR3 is TGCGCCAGCAGCCTGATCCGGAGGCAAGCTAATGAAAAACTGTTTTTT.

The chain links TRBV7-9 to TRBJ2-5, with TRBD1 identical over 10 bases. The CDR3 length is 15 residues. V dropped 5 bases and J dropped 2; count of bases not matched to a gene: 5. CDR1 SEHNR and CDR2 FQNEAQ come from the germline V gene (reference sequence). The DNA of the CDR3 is TGTGCCAGCAGCCCCGGGACAGGGGTACAAGAGACCCAGTACTTC. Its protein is CASSPGTGVQETQYF. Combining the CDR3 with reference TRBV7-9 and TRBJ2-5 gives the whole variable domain DTGVSQNPRHKITKRGQNVTFRCDPISEHNRLYWYRQTLGQGPEFLTYFQNEAQLEKSRLLSDRFSAERPKGSFSTLEIQRTEQGDSAMYLCASSPGTGVQETQYFGPGTRLLVL.

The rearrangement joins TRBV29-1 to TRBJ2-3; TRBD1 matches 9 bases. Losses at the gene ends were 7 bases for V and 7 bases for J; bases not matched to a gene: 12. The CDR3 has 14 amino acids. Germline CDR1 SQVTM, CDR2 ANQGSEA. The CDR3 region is CSGAGTGIRNTQYF. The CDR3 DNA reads TGCAGCGGCGCCGGGACAGGGATAAGAAATACGCAGTATTTT.

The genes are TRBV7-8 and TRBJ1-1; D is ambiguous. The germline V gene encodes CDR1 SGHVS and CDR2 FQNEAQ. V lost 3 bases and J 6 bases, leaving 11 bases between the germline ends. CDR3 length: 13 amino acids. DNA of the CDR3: TGTGCCAGCAGCTTCAGCAGGATCGCTGAAGCTTTCTTT. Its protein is CASSFSRIAEAFF.

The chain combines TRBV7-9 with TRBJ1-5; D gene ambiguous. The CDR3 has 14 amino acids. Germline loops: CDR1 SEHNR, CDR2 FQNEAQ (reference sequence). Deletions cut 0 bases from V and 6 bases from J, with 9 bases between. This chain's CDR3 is CASSLAVGSQPQHF. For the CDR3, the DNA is TGTGCCAGCAGCTTAGCGGTTGGCAGTCAGCCCCAGCATTTT.

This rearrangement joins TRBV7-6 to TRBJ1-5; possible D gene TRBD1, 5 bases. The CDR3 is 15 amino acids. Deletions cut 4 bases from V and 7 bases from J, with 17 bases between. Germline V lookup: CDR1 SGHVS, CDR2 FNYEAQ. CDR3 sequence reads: CASSSNQGEGQPQHF. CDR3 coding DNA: TGTGCCAGCAGCTCAAACCAGGGTGAAGGCCAGCCCCAGCATTTT. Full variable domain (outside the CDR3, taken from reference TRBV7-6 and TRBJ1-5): GAGVSQSPRYKVTKRGQDVALRCDPISGHVSLYWYRQALGQGPEFLTYFNYEAQQDKSGLPNDRFSAERPEGSISTLTIQRTEQRDSAMYRCASSSNQGEGQPQHFGDGTRLSIL.

CDR3 protein: CASSLTQVTNTGELFF. The CDR3 DNA reads TGCGCCAGCAGCTTGACACAGGTGACGAACACCGGGGAGCTGTTTTTT. This rearrangement joins TRBV5-1 to TRBJ2-2; the D gene is possibly TRBD1 (5 bases). Trimming left V 1 base short and J 0 bases short, with 10 bases between. The CDR3 has 16 amino acids. CDR1 and CDR2 (germline): SGHRS, YFSETQ.

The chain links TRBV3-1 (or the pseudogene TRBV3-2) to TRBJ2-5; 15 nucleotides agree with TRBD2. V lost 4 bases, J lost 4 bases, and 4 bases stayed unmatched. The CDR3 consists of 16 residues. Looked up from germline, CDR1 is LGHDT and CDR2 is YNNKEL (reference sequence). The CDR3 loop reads CASSPGTSGGTETQYF. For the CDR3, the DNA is TGTGCCAGCAGCCCCGGGACTAGCGGGGGGACAGAGACCCAGTACTTC.

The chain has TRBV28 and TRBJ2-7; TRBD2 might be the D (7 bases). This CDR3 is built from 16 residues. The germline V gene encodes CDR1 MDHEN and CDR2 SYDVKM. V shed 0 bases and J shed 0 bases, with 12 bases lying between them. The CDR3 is CASSLWAGATSYEQYF. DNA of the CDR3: TGTGCCAGCAGTTTATGGGCGGGGGCTACCTCCTACGAGCAGTACTTC. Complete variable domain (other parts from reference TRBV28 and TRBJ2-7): DVKVTQSSRYLVKRTGEKVFLECVQDMDHENMFWYRQDPGLGLRLIYFSYDVKMKEKGDIPEGYSVSREKKERFSLILESASTNQTSMYLCASSLWAGATSYEQYFGPGTRLTVT.

CDR3 residues: CASSPRLAGYSYEQYF. The CDR3 DNA reads as TGTGCCAGCAGCCCCCGGCTAGCGGGATACTCCTACGAGCAGTACTTC. The chain uses TRBV11-1 and TRBJ2-7, with 9 bases lining up with TRBD2. V was clipped by 5 bases and J by 0 bases; unmatched bases: 8. This CDR3 comprises 16 residues. The germline V gene has CDR1 SGHAT and CDR2 FQDESV (reference sequence). The variable domain in full, completed from reference TRBV11-1 and TRBJ2-7, reads EAEVAQSPRYKITEKSQAVAFWCDPISGHATLYWYRQILGQGPELLVQFQDESVVDDSQLPKDRFSAERLKGVDSTLKIQPAELGDSAMYLCASSPRLAGYSYEQYFGPGTRLTVT.

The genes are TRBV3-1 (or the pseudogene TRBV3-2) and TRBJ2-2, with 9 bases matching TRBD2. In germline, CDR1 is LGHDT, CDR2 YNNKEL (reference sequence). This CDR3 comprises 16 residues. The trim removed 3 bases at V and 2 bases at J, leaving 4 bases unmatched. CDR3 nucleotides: TGTGCCAGCAGCCATTTAGCGGGAGATAACACCGGGGAGCTGTTTTTT. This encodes CASSHLAGDNTGELFF.

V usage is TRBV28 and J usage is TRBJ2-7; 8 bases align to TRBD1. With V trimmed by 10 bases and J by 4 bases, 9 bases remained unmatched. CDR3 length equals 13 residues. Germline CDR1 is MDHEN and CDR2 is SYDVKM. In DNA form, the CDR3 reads TGTGCCACCGAAGGACAGGGTGGTTACGAGCAGTACTTC. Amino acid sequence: CATEGQGGYEQYF.

The CDR3 DNA sequence: TGTGCCATCAGTGCCGGGACAGTCTATGGCTACACCTTC. Protein sequence: CAISAGTVYGYTF. J is TRBJ1-2 and V is TRBV10-3; 7 bases fit TRBD1. The V gene end was trimmed by 4 bases and the J gene end by 4 bases; junction bases not matched to a gene: 3. This CDR3 comprises 13 residues. Germline CDR1 is ENHRY and CDR2 is SYGVKD.

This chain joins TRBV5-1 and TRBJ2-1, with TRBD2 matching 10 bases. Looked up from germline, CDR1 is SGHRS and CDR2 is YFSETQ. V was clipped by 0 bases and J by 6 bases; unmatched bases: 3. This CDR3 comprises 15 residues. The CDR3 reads CASSLGTSGVNEQFF. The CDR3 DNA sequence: TGCGCCAGCAGCTTGGGGACTAGCGGAGTCAATGAGCAGTTCTTC. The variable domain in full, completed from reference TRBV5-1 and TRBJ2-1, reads KAGVTQTPRYLIKTRGQQVTLSCSPISGHRSVSWYQQTPGQGLQFLFEYFSETQRNKGNFPGRFSGRQFSNSRSEMNVSTLELGDSALYLCASSLGTSGVNEQFFGPGTRLTVL.

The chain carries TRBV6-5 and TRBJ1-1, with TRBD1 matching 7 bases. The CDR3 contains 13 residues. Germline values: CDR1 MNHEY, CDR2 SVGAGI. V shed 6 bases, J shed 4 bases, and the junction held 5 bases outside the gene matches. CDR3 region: CASRKQGSTEAFF. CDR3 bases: TGTGCCAGCAGGAAACAGGGGAGCACTGAAGCTTTCTTT.

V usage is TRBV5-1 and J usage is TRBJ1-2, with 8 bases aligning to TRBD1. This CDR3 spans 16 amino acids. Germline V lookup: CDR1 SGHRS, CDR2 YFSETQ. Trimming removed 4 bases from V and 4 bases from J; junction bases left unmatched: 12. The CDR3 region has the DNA TGCGCCAGCAGCCCCCGCAGCCGACAGGGGTCCTATGGCTACACCTTC. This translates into CASSPRSRQGSYGYTF.